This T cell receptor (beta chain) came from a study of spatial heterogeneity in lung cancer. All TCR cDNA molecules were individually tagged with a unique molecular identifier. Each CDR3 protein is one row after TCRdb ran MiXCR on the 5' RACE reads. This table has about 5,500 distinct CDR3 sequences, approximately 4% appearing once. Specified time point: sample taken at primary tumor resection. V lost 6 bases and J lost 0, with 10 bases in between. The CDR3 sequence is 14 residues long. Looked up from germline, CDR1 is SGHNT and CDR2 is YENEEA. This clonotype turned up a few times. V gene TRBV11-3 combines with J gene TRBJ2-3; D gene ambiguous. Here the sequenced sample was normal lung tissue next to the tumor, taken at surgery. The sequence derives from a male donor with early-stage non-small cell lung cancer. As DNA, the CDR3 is TGTGCCAGCAGTCCTGCCGCCAGCACAGATACGCAGTATTTT. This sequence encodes CASSPAASTDTQYF.